The rows below give T cell receptor beta chains drawn from one sample of a study of graft-versus-host responses after intestinal transplantation. The data were produced by immunoSEQ multiplex PCR, yet TCRdb's version contains in-frame clones alone and is incomplete. The table has approximately 86,000 clones, about nine tenths seen once. What these receptors recognize is not known. The sequencing used unstimulated CD4+ T cells sorted from spleen or lymph node cells, collected before intestinal transplant. The receptor source for this set is a human donor who received an intestinal transplant. CDR3s include the opening cysteine and the closing phenylalanine or tryptophan. The order of the fields is clone size, D gene, V gene, J gene, CDR3 protein. The D gene is left open where the match is weak. Rows may omit the clone size; those that give it use once, few, many or a size class.

clone size: NA
D gene: NA
V gene: TRBV4-1
J gene: TRBJ2-1
CDR3 protein: CASSQPVVVLSYNEQFF

clone size: NA
D gene: NA
V gene: TRBV6-1
J gene: TRBJ1-2
CDR3 protein: CASSETVANYGYTF

clone size: NA
D gene: TRBD2
V gene: TRBV29-1
J gene: TRBJ2-3
CDR3 protein: CSVPGPSGYTDTQYF

clone size: NA
D gene: TRBD2
V gene: TRBV25-1
J gene: TRBJ2-5
CDR3 protein: CASSESNPGLAGVETQYF

clone size: NA
D gene: NA
V gene: TRBV7-2
J gene: TRBJ2-7
CDR3 protein: CASSSGEQEIYEQYF

clone size: NA
D gene: NA
V gene: TRBV19
J gene: TRBJ1-4
CDR3 protein: CASSVQGIREKLFF

clone size: NA
D gene: TRBD2
V gene: TRBV10-3
J gene: TRBJ2-5
CDR3 protein: CAISTRTSGGETQYF

clone size: NA
D gene: NA
V gene: TRBV4-1
J gene: TRBJ2-1
CDR3 protein: CASSHETRSSYNEQFF

clone size: NA
D gene: NA
V gene: TRBV7-2
J gene: TRBJ2-3
CDR3 protein: CASKFISGTDTQYF

clone size: once
D gene: TRBD1
V gene: TRBV19
J gene: TRBJ2-3
CDR3 protein: CASSIRTGVGTDTQYF

clone size: NA
D gene: NA
V gene: TRBV6-1
J gene: TRBJ2-2
CDR3 protein: CASRTFKLNTGELFF

clone size: few
D gene: TRBD1
V gene: TRBV6-5
J gene: TRBJ1-4
CDR3 protein: CASSYTGQVEKLFF

clone size: NA
D gene: NA
V gene: TRBV18
J gene: TRBJ1-2
CDR3 protein: CASSPGAGYTF

clone size: once
D gene: NA
V gene: TRBV27
J gene: TRBJ1-2
CDR3 protein: CASSPTPNYGYTF

clone size: NA
D gene: NA
V gene: TRBV7-8
J gene: TRBJ1-1
CDR3 protein: CASSLAGQFSEAFF

clone size: NA
D gene: NA
V gene: TRBV4-3
J gene: TRBJ2-7
CDR3 protein: CASSQSTGLSSYEQYF

clone size: once
D gene: NA
V gene: TRBV5-1
J gene: TRBJ2-7
CDR3 protein: CASSSLLGGYEQYF

clone size: NA
D gene: NA
V gene: TRBV7-9
J gene: TRBJ2-7
CDR3 protein: CASSLEGGAVYEQYF

clone size: few
D gene: NA
V gene: TRBV2
J gene: TRBJ1-5
CDR3 protein: CASSLGQGSNQPQHF

clone size: NA
D gene: NA
V gene: TRBV5-1
J gene: TRBJ1-4
CDR3 protein: CASRGGTNEKLFF

clone size: NA
D gene: NA
V gene: TRBV19
J gene: TRBJ1-1
CDR3 protein: CASSIDWGRNTEAFF

clone size: NA
D gene: NA
V gene: TRBV30
J gene: TRBJ1-2
CDR3 protein: CAWSPLLWDTTYGYTF

clone size: once
D gene: NA
V gene: TRBV7-2
J gene: TRBJ2-5
CDR3 protein: CASGGIETQYF

clone size: NA
D gene: NA
V gene: TRBV7-9
J gene: TRBJ1-5
CDR3 protein: CASSPAGTRDQPQHF

clone size: NA
D gene: TRBD2
V gene: TRBV7-6
J gene: TRBJ2-7
CDR3 protein: CASSGIAGVHEQYF

clone size: NA
D gene: TRBD1
V gene: TRBV6-5
J gene: TRBJ1-1
CDR3 protein: CASSYGDRANTEAFF

clone size: NA
D gene: NA
V gene: TRBV5-6
J gene: TRBJ1-2
CDR3 protein: CASRGFGTGSRTSNYGYTF

clone size: NA
D gene: TRBD2
V gene: TRBV4-3
J gene: NA
CDR3 protein: CASSQDGGDEQYF

clone size: once
D gene: TRBD1
V gene: TRBV18
J gene: TRBJ2-7
CDR3 protein: CASSPGLDRGYEQYF

clone size: NA
D gene: NA
V gene: TRBV5-1
J gene: TRBJ1-6
CDR3 protein: CASSSSRGGSNSPLHF

clone size: NA
D gene: NA
V gene: TRBV2
J gene: TRBJ1-2
CDR3 protein: CASSEMGGSNYGYTF